The rows below give T cell receptor beta chains drawn from one sample of a study of shared clonotypes between healthy human individuals. Profiling relied on immunoSEQ multiplex PCR, and the TCRdb table lists in-frame clones only, not all of them. The data hold about 600,000 clones, with roughly 79% observed a single time. The sample consisted of PBMCs. The receptors here all came from a woman aged 40 to 49 in good health. Some clones in this sample may be carry-over from other donors' samples. CDR3s include the opening cysteine and the closing phenylalanine or tryptophan. Each record gives: J gene, D gene, V gene, CDR3 length, clone size, CDR3 DNA, CDR3 protein. A D gene is named only where the DNA matches it firmly. Size is stated for part of the rows, as once, few or many counts, or as a class when the clone is expanded.

j_gene: TRBJ1-5; d_gene: NA; v_gene: TRBV21-1; len: 18; abundance: once; CDR3nt: TGTGCCAGCAGCAAAGAGCCCCCCCGGACTCATGGGGTTCAGCCCCAGCATTTT; CDR3aa: CASSKEPPRTHGVQPQHF
j_gene: TRBJ2-5; d_gene: TRBD2; v_gene: TRBV6-1; len: 15; abundance: NA; CDR3nt: TGTGCCAGCAGTGAAGCGCTAGCGGGAGGGGAGACCCAGTACTTC; CDR3aa: CASSEALAGGETQYF
j_gene: TRBJ2-7; d_gene: TRBD2; v_gene: TRBV9; len: 15; abundance: few; CDR3nt: TGTGCCAGCAGCGCTGATAGCGGGAGTGCAGGAGAGCAGTACTTC; CDR3aa: CASSADSGSAGEQYF
j_gene: TRBJ2-7; d_gene: NA; v_gene: TRBV5-1; len: 14; abundance: NA; CDR3nt: TGCGCCAGCAGCTTGGGTCCAGGGGCATACGAGCAGTACTTC; CDR3aa: CASSLGPGAYEQYF
j_gene: TRBJ2-5; d_gene: TRBD1; v_gene: TRBV6-4; len: 16; abundance: many; CDR3nt: TGTGCCAGCAGTGACCGGGACAGGAAAAGGGGGGAGACCCAGTACTTC; CDR3aa: CASSDRDRKRGETQYF
j_gene: TRBJ2-2; d_gene: NA; v_gene: TRBV4-1; len: 17; abundance: NA; CDR3nt: TGCGCCAGCAGCCAAGTCCCTAGCCCGTATGGGACCGGGGAGCTGTTTTTT; CDR3aa: CASSQVPSPYGTGELFF
j_gene: TRBJ2-3; d_gene: TRBD1; v_gene: TRBV28; len: 15; abundance: few; CDR3nt: TGTGCCAGCAAGCCCGGGACAGGGGACACAGATACGCAGTATTTT; CDR3aa: CASKPGTGDTDTQYF
j_gene: TRBJ2-7; d_gene: NA; v_gene: TRBV5-1; len: 14; abundance: NA; CDR3nt: TGCGCCAGCAGCTTGAGGGGGACTAATTACGAGCAGTACTTC; CDR3aa: CASSLRGTNYEQYF
j_gene: TRBJ2-6; d_gene: NA; v_gene: TRBV28; len: 17; abundance: NA; CDR3nt: TGTGCCAGCAGTTGGGGGCAGTCGCTCTCTGGGGCCAACGTCCTGACTTTC; CDR3aa: CASSWGQSLSGANVLTF
j_gene: TRBJ1-5; d_gene: NA; v_gene: TRBV7-4; len: 18; abundance: NA; CDR3nt: TGTGCCAGCAGCCTCAAAACCCCGGGGGGAAGTGGCAATCAGTCCCAGCATTTT; CDR3aa: CASSLKTPGGSGNQSQHF
j_gene: TRBJ1-2; d_gene: TRBD1; v_gene: TRBV6-1; len: 14; abundance: NA; CDR3nt: TGTGCCAGCAGTGACAGGGGGCGCGCAGGTGGCTACACCTTC; CDR3aa: CASSDRGRAGGYTF
j_gene: TRBJ1-4; d_gene: TRBD1; v_gene: TRBV7-2; len: 18; abundance: NA; CDR3nt: TGTGCCAGCAGCTTAGTCGGGGGACAGCATGCGTCTGATGAAAAACTGTTTTTT; CDR3aa: CASSLVGGQHASDEKLFF
j_gene: TRBJ1-5; d_gene: TRBD1; v_gene: TRBV7-2; len: 15; abundance: NA; CDR3nt: TGTGCCAGCAGCTTACAGACAGGGCCCAATCAGCCCCAGCATTTT; CDR3aa: CASSLQTGPNQPQHF
j_gene: TRBJ1-1; d_gene: TRBD1; v_gene: TRBV27; len: 15; abundance: NA; CDR3nt: TGTGCCAGCAGTCCCTGGACAGGGCGGGACACTGAAGCTTTCTTT; CDR3aa: CASSPWTGRDTEAFF
j_gene: TRBJ2-2; d_gene: NA; v_gene: TRBV7-3; len: 14; abundance: NA; CDR3nt: TGTGCCAGCGCCCGCAGGGAGCGAGGCGGGGAGCTGTTTTTT; CDR3aa: CASARRERGGELFF
j_gene: TRBJ1-5; d_gene: NA; v_gene: TRBV15; len: 14; abundance: NA; CDR3nt: TGTGCCACCAGCAGGGGCGGGACTGATCAGCCCCAGCATTTT; CDR3aa: CATSRGGTDQPQHF
j_gene: TRBJ2-7; d_gene: TRBD1; v_gene: TRBV15; len: 15; abundance: NA; CDR3nt: TGTGCCACCAGCGCCCAGAGGACAGGGTTCGACGAGCAGTACTTC; CDR3aa: CATSAQRTGFDEQYF
j_gene: TRBJ1-3; d_gene: NA; v_gene: TRBV30; len: 14; abundance: few; CDR3nt: TGTGCCTGGAGTGTAGGGGGTACTGGAAACACCATATATTTT; CDR3aa: CAWSVGGTGNTIYF
j_gene: TRBJ1-1; d_gene: NA; v_gene: TRBV7-8; len: 14; abundance: NA; CDR3nt: TGTGCCAGCAGCTTAGAGGGGGGGATCACTGAAGCTTTCTTT; CDR3aa: CASSLEGGITEAFF
j_gene: TRBJ1-3; d_gene: NA; v_gene: TRBV11-2; len: 16; abundance: NA; CDR3nt: TGTGCCAGCAGCCCACCTCGGGGGCCTCCCGGAAACACCATATATTTT; CDR3aa: CASSPPRGPPGNTIYF
j_gene: TRBJ1-6; d_gene: NA; v_gene: TRBV30; len: 12; abundance: once; CDR3nt: TGTGCCTGGAGTTACAGGAGCTCACCCCTCCACTTT; CDR3aa: CAWSYRSSPLHF
j_gene: TRBJ1-1; d_gene: TRBD1; v_gene: TRBV28; len: 15; abundance: once; CDR3nt: TGTGCCAGCAGTTTGTCAACACAGGGGAGGCCTGAAGCTTTCTTT; CDR3aa: CASSLSTQGRPEAFF
j_gene: TRBJ2-1; d_gene: TRBD2; v_gene: TRBV23-1; len: 15; abundance: NA; CDR3nt: TGCGCCAGCGTTGGGGGACTACCCTTCGGGAGTGAGCAGTTCTTC; CDR3aa: CASVGGLPFGSEQFF
j_gene: TRBJ2-5; d_gene: NA; v_gene: TRBV11-3; len: 13; abundance: NA; CDR3nt: TGTGCCAGCAGCTGGACAGCACAAGAGACCCAGTACTTC; CDR3aa: CASSWTAQETQYF
j_gene: TRBJ2-5; d_gene: NA; v_gene: TRBV28; len: 14; abundance: NA; CDR3nt: TGTGCCAGCAGTTTCCAACTAATTGGAGAGACCCAGTACTTC; CDR3aa: CASSFQLIGETQYF
j_gene: TRBJ2-3; d_gene: NA; v_gene: TRBV7-2; len: 15; abundance: NA; CDR3nt: TGTGCCAGCAGCTTCGGCAGCAGTTTCACAGATACGCAGTATTTT; CDR3aa: CASSFGSSFTDTQYF
j_gene: TRBJ1-1; d_gene: NA; v_gene: TRBV5-1; len: 14; abundance: NA; CDR3nt: TGCGCCAGCAGCTTGGCTGGGTTCAACACTGAAGCTTTCTTT; CDR3aa: CASSLAGFNTEAFF
j_gene: TRBJ2-1; d_gene: TRBD2; v_gene: TRBV7-8; len: 15; abundance: NA; CDR3nt: TGTGCCAGCAGCTCAGATAGCGGGAGGTCATTTGAGCAGTTCTTC; CDR3aa: CASSSDSGRSFEQFF
j_gene: TRBJ2-7; d_gene: TRBD2; v_gene: TRBV5-4; len: 15; abundance: NA; CDR3nt: TGTGCCAGCAGCTTGGTACCTAGCGGCTCCTACGAGCAGTACTTC; CDR3aa: CASSLVPSGSYEQYF
j_gene: TRBJ1-2; d_gene: NA; v_gene: TRBV2; len: 15; abundance: NA; CDR3nt: TGTGCCAGCAGCGACGAATCGGGGGAATTTTATGGCTACACCTTC; CDR3aa: CASSDESGEFYGYTF
j_gene: TRBJ2-7; d_gene: TRBD1; v_gene: TRBV28; len: 18; abundance: NA; CDR3nt: TGTGCCAGCAGTTTACACCTTAGGCTGGACAGGGACCTGCACGAGCAGTACTTC; CDR3aa: CASSLHLRLDRDLHEQYF
j_gene: TRBJ1-5; d_gene: NA; v_gene: TRBV10-2; len: 12; abundance: NA; CDR3nt: TGCGCCAGCAAAAACCAGAATCAGCCCCAGCATTTT; CDR3aa: CASKNQNQPQHF
j_gene: TRBJ2-5; d_gene: TRBD2; v_gene: TRBV5-1; len: 15; abundance: NA; CDR3nt: TGCGCCAGCAGCTTGGACGGGGGGTCCCAAGAGACCCAGTACTTC; CDR3aa: CASSLDGGSQETQYF
j_gene: TRBJ2-7; d_gene: NA; v_gene: TRBV6-6; len: 12; abundance: NA; CDR3nt: TGTGCCAGCAGCTCCACTAGTGTCGAGCAGTACTTC; CDR3aa: CASSSTSVEQYF
j_gene: TRBJ1-6; d_gene: TRBD1; v_gene: TRBV2; len: 15; abundance: NA; CDR3nt: TGTGCCAGCAGTGAAGAGGGCAGGGGGCCTTCACCCCTCCACTTT; CDR3aa: CASSEEGRGPSPLHF
j_gene: TRBJ1-2; d_gene: NA; v_gene: TRBV10-3; len: 15; abundance: NA; CDR3nt: TGTGCCATCAGTGAGTCAGTCTTCAGGGGCAATGGCTACACCTTC; CDR3aa: CAISESVFRGNGYTF
j_gene: TRBJ2-5; d_gene: NA; v_gene: TRBV5-1; len: 14; abundance: NA; CDR3nt: TGCGCCAGCAGCTTGGGCCGTCAGCAAGAGACCCAGTACTTC; CDR3aa: CASSLGRQQETQYF
j_gene: TRBJ2-6; d_gene: NA; v_gene: TRBV6-6; len: 14; abundance: NA; CDR3nt: TGTGCCAGCAGGGAAATCTCTGGGGCCAACGTCCTGACTTTC; CDR3aa: CASREISGANVLTF
j_gene: TRBJ2-3; d_gene: NA; v_gene: TRBV7-9; len: 16; abundance: NA; CDR3nt: TGTGCCAGCAGGCTAGCATTCCAGGGGAGCACAGATACGCAGTATTTT; CDR3aa: CASRLAFQGSTDTQYF
j_gene: TRBJ2-5; d_gene: NA; v_gene: TRBV10-3; len: 13; abundance: NA; CDR3nt: TGTGCCATCCACACTGATTTCCAAGAGACCCAGTACTTC; CDR3aa: CAIHTDFQETQYF
j_gene: TRBJ1-2; d_gene: TRBD1; v_gene: TRBV7-2; len: 15; abundance: NA; CDR3nt: TGTGCCAGCAGCTTAGCTTCCGGGACAGACGGATACTACACCTTC; CDR3aa: CASSLASGTDGYYTF
j_gene: TRBJ2-7; d_gene: NA; v_gene: TRBV2; len: 11; abundance: many; CDR3nt: TGTGCCAGCAGTGGCAGGGTCGAGCAGTACTTC; CDR3aa: CASSGRVEQYF